The rows below give T cell receptor beta chains drawn from one sample of a study of blood T cell repertoires in COVID-19. Produced via immunoSEQ multiplex PCR; TCRdb's table is partial and in-frame only. The sample lists about 25,000 clones; about 89% were seen once. The sample consisted of peripheral blood. These receptors all stem from a man in his 70s with active COVID-19. CDR3s include the opening cysteine and the closing phenylalanine or tryptophan. A D gene is named only where the DNA matches it firmly. Size values are once, few and many counts, or a class for expanded clones, and some rows have none.

size: NA; J: TRBJ2-3; D: TRBD2; V: TRBV4-3; DNA: TGCGCCAGCAGCCAAGATACTAGCGGGGATCGCACAGATACGCAGTATTTT; CDR3: CASSQDTSGDRTDTQYF
size: NA; J: TRBJ1-3; D: TRBD1; V: TRBV9; DNA: TGTGCCAGCAGCCCCTGGACAGGGGCTGGAAACACCATATATTTT; CDR3: CASSPWTGAGNTIYF
size: few; J: TRBJ2-7; D: TRBD2; V: TRBV5-1; DNA: TGCGCCAGCAGCTTAGTAGCGGGATCGTACGAGCAGTACTTC; CDR3: CASSLVAGSYEQYF
size: once; J: TRBJ1-5; D: NA; V: TRBV9; DNA: TGTGCCAGCAGCATATCGGGACTTAGCAATCAGCCCCAGCATTTT; CDR3: CASSISGLSNQPQHF
size: NA; J: TRBJ2-1; D: TRBD2; V: TRBV4-1; DNA: TGCGCCAGCAGCCAAAGGACTAGCGGGGGCGCGAGCTCCTACAATGAGCAGTTCTTC; CDR3: CASSQRTSGGASSYNEQFF
size: NA; J: TRBJ2-7; D: TRBD1; V: TRBV4-2; DNA: TGTGCCAGCAGCCAAGGGTCACAGGGGGTTTCATACGAGCAGTACTTC; CDR3: CASSQGSQGVSYEQYF
size: NA; J: TRBJ2-1; D: TRBD2; V: TRBV7-2; DNA: TGTGCCAGCAGACCTGGACTAGCGGGGGATGAGCAGTTCTTC; CDR3: CASRPGLAGDEQFF
size: NA; J: TRBJ2-3; D: NA; V: TRBV27; DNA: TGTGCCAGCAGTTTATCAGGGGGTTTTGTAGATACGCAGTATTTT; CDR3: CASSLSGGFVDTQYF
size: NA; J: TRBJ2-1; D: NA; V: TRBV5-4; DNA: TGTGCCAGCAGCCTCGACTACCGGGGTGAGCAGTTCTTC; CDR3: CASSLDYRGEQFF
size: once; J: TRBJ2-7; D: NA; V: TRBV19; DNA: TGTGCCAGTAAAGAGGGCAGATCCTCCTACGAGCAGTACTTC; CDR3: CASKEGRSSYEQYF
size: NA; J: TRBJ1-6; D: NA; V: TRBV24-1; DNA: TGTGCCACCAGTGGTATCAGAAGCTTT; CDR3: CATSGIRSF
size: NA; J: TRBJ1-6; D: NA; V: TRBV9; DNA: TGTGCCAGCAGCACCCGGACTGATTCACCCCTCCACTTT; CDR3: CASSTRTDSPLHF
size: NA; J: TRBJ2-5; D: NA; V: TRBV2; DNA: TGTGCCAGCAGCTGGGGGCGAAGGGAGACCCAGTACTTC; CDR3: CASSWGRRETQYF
size: NA; J: TRBJ1-6; D: TRBD1; V: TRBV7-8; DNA: TGTGCCAGCAGTTCGGGACAGGGAAATTCACCCCTCCACTTT; CDR3: CASSSGQGNSPLHF
size: NA; J: TRBJ2-7; D: NA; V: TRBV7-9; DNA: TGTGCCAGCAGCCCCATCCGGTCGACCTACGAGCAGTACTTC; CDR3: CASSPIRSTYEQYF
size: NA; J: TRBJ1-4; D: TRBD1; V: TRBV6-1; DNA: TGTGCCAGCAGTGAAGCCCCGGGACAGGGGGGAAAACTGTTTTTT; CDR3: CASSEAPGQGGKLFF
size: few; J: TRBJ2-1; D: NA; V: TRBV7-6; DNA: TGTGCCAGCAGCTTAGTGGTGGGACTCCGAGGTTACAATGAGCAGTTCTTC; CDR3: CASSLVVGLRGYNEQFF
size: NA; J: TRBJ1-2; D: NA; V: TRBV5-1; DNA: TGCGCCAGCAGCTTAAGTGGGGGCTGGTATGGCTACACCTTC; CDR3: CASSLSGGWYGYTF
size: NA; J: TRBJ1-6; D: NA; V: TRBV9; DNA: TGTGCCAGCAGCGTTACAGGGAGGGTTAATTCACCCCTCCACTTT; CDR3: CASSVTGRVNSPLHF
size: NA; J: TRBJ1-5; D: NA; V: TRBV5-4; DNA: TGTGCCAGCAAGAGGGATAGCAATCAGCCCCAGCATTTT; CDR3: CASKRDSNQPQHF
size: NA; J: TRBJ1-1; D: TRBD1; V: TRBV5-8; DNA: TGTGCCAGCAGCCCAGGGGGCATGTACACTGAAGCTTTCTTT; CDR3: CASSPGGMYTEAFF
size: NA; J: TRBJ2-3; D: NA; V: TRBV9; DNA: TGTGCCAGCAGCGTCGGGGTCGGCCCAGATACGCAGTATTTT; CDR3: CASSVGVGPDTQYF
size: once; J: TRBJ1-1; D: NA; V: TRBV6-5; DNA: TGTGCCAGCAGATTCGAAGGACGGGAACCTGAAGCTTTCTTT; CDR3: CASRFEGREPEAFF
size: NA; J: TRBJ2-5; D: NA; V: TRBV18; DNA: TGTGCCAGCTCACGCGGACTCCAAGAGACCCAGTACTTC; CDR3: CASSRGLQETQYF
size: NA; J: TRBJ1-6; D: NA; V: TRBV6-5; DNA: TGTGCCAGCAGTTACTCGATACAGGGTTTGTCACCCCTCCACTTT; CDR3: CASSYSIQGLSPLHF
size: once; J: TRBJ2-1; D: TRBD2; V: TRBV7-2; DNA: TGTGCCAGCAGCACTAGCGGGGGGGCCAATGAGCAGTTCTTC; CDR3: CASSTSGGANEQFF
size: NA; J: TRBJ2-3; D: NA; V: TRBV4-1; DNA: TGCGCCAGCAGCCAAGTAGCCGGGGCAGATACGCAGTATTTT; CDR3: CASSQVAGADTQYF
size: few; J: TRBJ1-4; D: TRBD1; V: TRBV6-5; DNA: TGTGCCAGCAGTAAACAGGGGGTTAATGAAAAACTGTTTTTT; CDR3: CASSKQGVNEKLFF
size: NA; J: TRBJ1-5; D: NA; V: TRBV21-1; DNA: TGTGCCAGCAGCAAACGCGGGACAGGGGGCGATCAGCCCCAGCATTTT; CDR3: CASSKRGTGGDQPQHF
size: few; J: TRBJ2-7; D: TRBD2; V: TRBV27; DNA: TGTGCCAGCAGTTTATCGTGGCGACTAGCGGGGAGCTCCTACGAGCAGTACTTC; CDR3: CASSLSWRLAGSSYEQYF
size: NA; J: TRBJ2-7; D: TRBD2; V: TRBV3-1/TRBV3-2; DNA: TGTGCCAGCAGCCAAGCCAGCGGGGGGGCCGAAGAGCAGTACTTC; CDR3: CASSQASGGAEEQYF
size: NA; J: TRBJ1-1; D: TRBD1; V: TRBV28; DNA: TGTGCCAGCAGTTTATATCACAGGGGGAACACTGAAGCTTTCTTT; CDR3: CASSLYHRGNTEAFF
size: NA; J: TRBJ2-2; D: NA; V: TRBV27; DNA: TGTGCCAGCAGTTTTCGACTAACGGACCCCGGGGAGCTGTTTTTT; CDR3: CASSFRLTDPGELFF
size: NA; J: TRBJ2-3; D: NA; V: TRBV9; DNA: TGTGCCAGCAGCGTAGTAGCGTCTAGCACAGATACGCAGTATTTT; CDR3: CASSVVASSTDTQYF
size: NA; J: TRBJ2-2; D: NA; V: TRBV11-3; DNA: TGTGCCAGCAGCCAGGGGTTTCATGCCGGGGAGCTGTTTTTT; CDR3: CASSQGFHAGELFF
size: NA; J: TRBJ2-1; D: NA; V: TRBV7-3; DNA: TGTGCCCGGGGGTTATCGGGTAGCTCCTACAATGAGCAGTTCTTC; CDR3: CARGLSGSSYNEQFF
size: NA; J: TRBJ1-5; D: NA; V: TRBV5-8; DNA: TGTGCCAGCAGCTTCGGGACTTCGGACAATCAGCCCCAGCATTTT; CDR3: CASSFGTSDNQPQHF
size: once; J: TRBJ2-5; D: NA; V: TRBV4-1; DNA: TGCGCCAGCAGCCGAGCAGGGGGGCCCGAGACCCAGTACTTC; CDR3: CASSRAGGPETQYF
size: NA; J: TRBJ2-5; D: TRBD1; V: TRBV3-1/TRBV3-2; DNA: TGTGCCAGCAGCCTAAAACAGGGGGGCCAAGAGACCCAGTACTTC; CDR3: CASSLKQGGQETQYF
size: NA; J: TRBJ2-7; D: TRBD2; V: TRBV30; DNA: TGTGCCTGGAGGCTAGCGGGGGAGTACGAGCAGTACTTC; CDR3: CAWRLAGEYEQYF
size: NA; J: TRBJ2-6; D: NA; V: TRBV2; DNA: TGTGCCAGCCTCCGGGACACCGGTTCGGGGGCCAACGTCCTGACTTTC; CDR3: CASLRDTGSGANVLTF
size: NA; J: TRBJ1-2; D: NA; V: TRBV20-1; DNA: TGCAGTGCTACAGGAAACTATGGCTACACCTTC; CDR3: CSATGNYGYTF
size: NA; J: TRBJ2-7; D: NA; V: TRBV7-2; DNA: TGTGCCAGCAGCGACGGACAATTCGACGAGCAGTACTTC; CDR3: CASSDGQFDEQYF
size: NA; J: TRBJ2-5; D: TRBD2; V: TRBV7-2; DNA: TGTGCCAGCAGCTTAGTCTTCGCGGGGGGCCTCGGTGAGACCCAGTACTTC; CDR3: CASSLVFAGGLGETQYF
size: NA; J: TRBJ2-7; D: NA; V: TRBV12-3/TRBV12-4; DNA: TGTGCCAGCAGTTTTAGGGGATCACTCGAGCAGTACTTC; CDR3: CASSFRGSLEQYF
size: NA; J: TRBJ1-6; D: TRBD1; V: TRBV5-6; DNA: TGTGCCAGCAGCTTGGTTCCAGGGGGAGATTCACCCCTCCACTTT; CDR3: CASSLVPGGDSPLHF
size: NA; J: TRBJ1-3; D: NA; V: TRBV5-1; DNA: TGCGCCAGCAGCTTACTAATCAGGGGTTCTGGAAACACCATATATTTT; CDR3: CASSLLIRGSGNTIYF
size: NA; J: TRBJ1-1; D: NA; V: TRBV27; DNA: TGTGCCAGCAGTCCCGGTGAAGGGGCGAGGACTGAAGCTTTCTTT; CDR3: CASSPGEGARTEAFF
size: NA; J: TRBJ1-2; D: NA; V: TRBV6-5; DNA: TGTGCCAGCAGTCGGGGGGAAGGGGGAACAGATGGCTACACCTTC; CDR3: CASSRGEGGTDGYTF
size: NA; J: TRBJ1-5; D: TRBD1; V: TRBV19; DNA: TGTGCCAGTAGTGGACAGGGGTCGGGCAATCAGCCCCAGCATTTT; CDR3: CASSGQGSGNQPQHF
size: once; J: TRBJ2-5; D: TRBD1; V: TRBV7-6; DNA: TGTGCCAGCAGCTTCTTGGACAGGAGCCAAGAGACCCAGTACTTC; CDR3: CASSFLDRSQETQYF
size: NA; J: TRBJ2-7; D: NA; V: TRBV29-1; DNA: TGCAGCGTTGAACCGGACAGTTCCTACGAGCAGTACTTC; CDR3: CSVEPDSSYEQYF
size: once; J: TRBJ1-3; D: NA; V: TRBV6-6; DNA: TGTGCCAGCAGCCGCGGGTTAGCTGGAAACACCATATATTTT; CDR3: CASSRGLAGNTIYF